The 23 T cell receptor beta chains reported below all come from one sample, sequenced in a study of cytomegalovirus exposure and HLA in healthy donors. PCR amplification relied on 60 Vbeta primers (plus 13 Jbeta primers). The repertoire was sequenced with immunoSEQ multiplex PCR; TCRdb's copy has only in-frame clones and lacks some. The sample has fewer than 90,000 clones; over 75% are singletons. Sequencing used PBMCs. The receptors were gathered from a human donor in good health.

The chain has TRBV6-5 and TRBJ2-5; a weak D match, TRBD1 (7 bases). V was trimmed by 7 bases and J by 5 bases, leaving 17 bases between them. Germline V lookup: CDR1 MNHEY, CDR2 SVGAGI. This CDR3 spans 14 amino acids. In DNA form, the CDR3 reads TGTGCCAGCACCAGGGACAGTCGGGAGGAGACCCAGTACTTC. Protein sequence: CASTRDSREETQYF.

The J gene is TRBJ1-6, the V gene TRBV19, with D unclear. Germline CDR1 and CDR2: LNHDA and SQIVND (reference sequence). Trimming removed 3 bases at V and 7 bases at J, with 16 bases between. The CDR3 covers 16 residues. In nucleotides, the CDR3 is TGTGCCAGTAGTATCACCGTCGGGGTGGGAAATTCACCCCTCCACTTT. It specifies CASSITVGVGNSPLHF.

This chain links TRBV6-5 with TRBJ2-5, with D perhaps TRBD2 (7 bases). Germline CDR1 MNHEY, CDR2 SVGAGI. The germline V and J ends were trimmed by 6 bases and 5 bases, with 16 bases remaining between them. The CDR3 is 14 residues long. The CDR3 region has the DNA TGTGCCAGCAGCTCTCCGGGGGGCGGGGAGACCCAGTACTTC. Its translation: CASSSPGGGETQYF.

This chain uses TRBV7-6 with TRBJ2-2; TRBD1 might be the D (5 bases). CDR3 length: 13 residues. Germline loops: CDR1 SGHVS, CDR2 FNYEAQ. The V end lost 3 bases, the J end lost 5 bases, and 7 bases lay between the germline ends. The chain's CDR3 is CASSFRETGELFF. CDR3 sequence (DNA): TGTGCCAGCAGCTTCAGGGAAACCGGGGAGCTGTTTTTT.

In this sample, this clone turned up once. The chain uses TRBV28 and TRBJ2-5, with 11 nucleotides matching TRBD1. In germline, CDR1 is MDHEN, CDR2 SYDVKM. V trimming: 5 bases; J trimming: 5 bases; junction bases outside the gene matches: 7. The CDR3 length is 15 residues. CDR3 sequence reads: CASSQGGTGGETQYF. CDR3 nucleotides: TGTGCCAGCAGTCAAGGGGGGACAGGGGGTGAGACCCAGTACTTC.

V is TRBV6-6 and J is TRBJ1-6, with TRBD1 as a possible D gene (5 bases). Germline CDR1 MNHNY, CDR2 SVGAGI (reference sequence). The CDR3 has 16 amino acids. Trimming removed 8 bases from V and 9 bases from J, with 23 bases in between. The CDR3 is CASLTWQGTGISPLHF. CDR3 coding DNA: TGTGCCAGCCTTACGTGGCAGGGAACGGGTATTTCACCCCTCCACTTT.

The chain uses TRBV5-6 and TRBJ2-1, with TRBD2 identical over 12 bases. The germline gives CDR1 SGHDT, CDR2 YYEEEE. This CDR3 comprises 19 residues. V was pared by 1 base and J by 1 base, with 9 bases of the junction left unmatched. This chain's CDR3 is CASSLRSSGGAGSYNEQFF. The DNA of the CDR3 is TGTGCCAGCAGCTTGCGGTCTAGCGGGGGGGCTGGGTCCTACAATGAGCAGTTCTTC.

This chain connects TRBV29-1 to TRBJ2-1, with 8 bases fitting TRBD1. The CDR3 covers 12 residues. The germline V gene has CDR1 SQVTM and CDR2 ANQGSEA. J gave up 4 bases and V 4 bases, and 0 bases lay outside the gene matches. This CDR3 reads CSVGTGYNEQFF. The CDR3 coding sequence is TGCAGCGTTGGGACAGGGTACAATGAGCAGTTCTTC.

This clone has just a few counts. This sequence joins TRBV7-2 and TRBJ1-3, with 10 bases identical to TRBD1. The length of the CDR3 is 16 residues. Trimming removed 5 bases from V and 2 bases from J; junction bases left unmatched: 6. Germline V gene sequence: CDR1 SGHTA, CDR2 FQGNSA. The CDR3 region is CASSGGTGDTGNTIYF. CDR3 sequence (DNA): TGTGCCAGCAGCGGCGGGACAGGGGATACTGGAAACACCATATATTTT.

The chain recombines TRBV7-3 with TRBJ2-2; weak D call: TRBD2 (6 bases). Trimming pared 1 base from V and 6 bases from J, leaving 12 bases between. Looked up from germline, CDR1 is SGHTA and CDR2 is FQGTGA. This CDR3 has 15 amino acids. As DNA, the CDR3 is TGTGCCAGCAGCTTAAATGCGGGGATCGCCGGGGAGCTGTTTTTT. Translated, it gives CASSLNAGIAGELFF. Full variable domain (missing parts from reference TRBV7-3 and TRBJ2-2): GAGVSQTPSNKVTEKGKYVELRCDPISGHTALYWYRQSLGQGPEFLIYFQGTGAADDSGLPNDRFFAVRPEGSVSTLKIQRTERGDSAVYLCASSLNAGIAGELFFGEGSRLTVL.

This clone turned up a few times. This sequence joins TRBV6-5 and TRBJ2-1; TRBD2 aligns across 11 bases. Per germline, CDR1 MNHEY and CDR2 SVGAGI. The CDR3 totals 15 residues. Losses at the gene ends were 6 bases for V and 9 bases for J; bases not matched to a gene: 10. The CDR3 sequence: CASSPLAGVLREQFF. In nucleotides, the CDR3 is TGTGCCAGCAGCCCACTAGCGGGGGTTCTCCGTGAGCAGTTCTTC.

V is TRBV7-3 and J is TRBJ1-1, with unresolved D. CDR1 is SGHTA and CDR2 is FQGTGA in the germline V gene. The CDR3 loop spans 13 amino acids. Trimming left V 4 bases short and J 4 bases short, with 10 bases between. CDR3 nucleotides: TGTGCCAGCAGCTCCAACCTCGGCACTGAAGCTTTCTTT. Protein sequence: CASSSNLGTEAFF. The complete variable domain, with remaining parts taken from reference TRBV7-3 and TRBJ1-1, reads GAGVSQTPSNKVTEKGKYVELRCDPISGHTALYWYRQSLGQGPEFLIYFQGTGAADDSGLPNDRFFAVRPEGSVSTLKIQRTERGDSAVYLCASSSNLGTEAFFGQGTRLTVV.

As to this clone: Other DNA sequences in this specimen translate into the identical CDR3. V gene TRBV5-1 combines with J gene TRBJ2-7; the match to TRBD2 covers 15 bases. The ends lost 4 bases at V and 1 base at J; junction bases unmatched: 6. This CDR3 has 17 amino acids. Germline CDR1 is SGHRS and CDR2 is YFSETQ. CDR3 sequence reads: CASSPGLAGGLSYEQYF. CDR3 nucleotide sequence: TGCGCCAGCAGCCCGGGACTAGCGGGGGGCTTATCCTACGAGCAGTACTTC.

This clone has a single count. The CDR3 region has the DNA TGTGCCAGCAGCTCCGGGACAGGAGCCTACGAGCAGTACTTC. The encoded protein is CASSSGTGAYEQYF. This chain connects TRBV7-2 to TRBJ2-7; 8 bases fit TRBD1. Germline V CDR1 and CDR2: SGHTA, FQGNSA. The CDR3 extends over 14 amino acids. Trimming took 4 bases from V and 2 from J; bases not matched to a gene: 4.

The rearrangement uses TRBV6-1 and TRBJ1-1; possible D gene TRBD1, 5 bases. This CDR3 spans 14 amino acids. The V gene's germline CDR1 is MNHNS and CDR2 SASEGT. V lost 4 bases, J lost 1 base, and 10 bases lay in between. CDR3 coding DNA: TGTGCCAGCAGTGGACCTGACAGGAACACTGAAGCTTTCTTT. Protein: CASSGPDRNTEAFF.

The chain uses TRBV28 and TRBJ2-2; 9 positions agree with TRBD1. The germline CDR1 and CDR2 sequences are MDHEN and SYDVKM. J was trimmed by 6 bases and V by 3 bases; bases with no gene match: 5. The CDR3 is made up of 15 amino acids. Written as DNA, the CDR3 is TGTGCCAGCAGTTTTCTACAGGGGGCAGCCGGGGAGCTGTTTTTT. It codes for CASSFLQGAAGELFF.

J is TRBJ1-1 and V is TRBV6-1, with 7 positions matching TRBD1. The V segment lost 10 bases and the J segment 1 base; nucleotides outside the gene matches: 9. The germline V gene encodes CDR1 MNHNS and CDR2 SASEGT. The CDR3 has 14 residues. The CDR3 DNA reads TGTGCCACCCCGAGGGGGCAGCAGAACACTGAAGCTTTCTTT. Translated: CATPRGQQNTEAFF.

The V call is TRBV5-1, the J call TRBJ2-1, with 9 bases identical to TRBD2. This CDR3 spans 16 amino acids. Germline CDR1 reads SGHRS; CDR2 reads YFSETQ. J was trimmed by 3 bases and V by 2 bases; bases with no gene match: 6. The CDR3 DNA reads as TGCGCCAGCAGCTTATCTAGCGGGGACCTCTACAATGAGCAGTTCTTC. Translated: CASSLSSGDLYNEQFF.

The V gene is TRBV30, the J gene TRBJ1-6; 7 bases agree with TRBD1. CDR3 length equals 14 residues. Germline V gives CDR1 GTSNPN, CDR2 SVGIG (reference sequence). V was pared by 3 bases and J by 6 bases, with 5 bases of the junction left unmatched. CDR3 DNA sequence: TGTGCCTGGAGGGTCAGGGGGATTAATTCACCCCTCCACTTT. Amino acid sequence: CAWRVRGINSPLHF.

This rearrangement joins TRBV7-8 to TRBJ1-1; TRBD1 might be the D (5 bases). V was cut by 3 bases and J by 1 base, with 15 bases left in between. Germline loops: CDR1 SGHVS, CDR2 FQNEAQ. This CDR3 contains 16 residues. CDR3 DNA sequence: TGTGCCAGCAGCTTCCGTAGTGGGGGGGAGAACACTGAAGCTTTCTTT. Amino acid sequence: CASSFRSGGENTEAFF.

This clone appeared a single time. The chain joins TRBV11-1 to TRBJ2-7; possible D gene TRBD2, 6 bases. V lost 5 bases to trimming and J lost 0 bases, with 14 bases between them. From germline, CDR1 is SGHAT and CDR2 FQDESV (reference sequence). CDR3 length: 15 residues. CDR3 protein: CASSLGVADSYEQYF. CDR3 sequence (DNA): TGTGCCAGCAGCCTCGGGGTAGCGGACTCCTACGAGCAGTACTTC.

The count of this clone is one. The chain uses TRBV6-5 and TRBJ1-6; unclear D gene. This CDR3 region has 15 residues. V was clipped by 10 bases and J by 1 base, with 14 bases between them. Germline V CDR1 and CDR2: MNHEY, SVGAGI. The CDR3 DNA sequence: TGTGCCACCCGAACTGGCGGATCCTATAATTCACCCCTCCACTTT. Residues: CATRTGGSYNSPLHF.

The chain links TRBV29-1 to TRBJ2-2; TRBD1 matches at 10 bases. The CDR3 runs to 14 residues. V lost 6 bases and J lost 6; bases outside the gene matches: 7. Germline V gives CDR1 SQVTM, CDR2 ANQGSEA. The CDR3 sequence: CSVQGTGEPGELFF. As DNA, the CDR3 is TGCAGCGTACAGGGGACAGGGGAGCCCGGGGAGCTGTTTTTT.